The T cell receptor (beta chain) under discussion was sequenced for a study of shared clonotypes between healthy human individuals. The CDR3 length is 13 residues. V lost 2 bases and J lost 1, with 5 bases in between. The germline V gene encodes CDR1 PRHDT and CDR2 FYEKMQ (reference sequence). Sequencing used immunoSEQ multiplex PCR; TCRdb keeps in-frame clones, though not all of them. The table records 2 million to 2.5 million clones, about 92% of them present only once. Sequenced input: naive CD4+ T cells from PBMCs. Indicated subset: CD45RA+ positively selected. This sequence originates from a man aged 18 to 30 in good health. Some clones in this sample may be carry-over from other donors' samples. The chain has TRBV13 and TRBJ1-1, with unresolved D. The CDR3 loop is CASSLRQNTEAFF. CDR3 nucleotides: TGTGCCAGCAGCTTAAGACAGAACACTGAAGCTTTCTTT.